This entry lists 27 T cell receptor beta chains sequenced from one sample in a study of cytomegalovirus exposure and HLA in healthy donors. Assay used: immunoSEQ multiplex PCR; TCRdb lists only in-frame clones, some missing. Of 150,000 to 200,000 clones detected, around 92% appear once; the ten largest clones hold about 9.4%. Sequencing input: PBMCs. The receptors originated from a woman younger than 35 in good health and CMV-seropositive.

The rearrangement joins TRBV10-1 to TRBJ2-3; D not certain. Trimming removed 0 bases at V and 4 bases at J, with 8 bases between. CDR1 is WNHNN, CDR2 SYGVQD, per germline (reference sequence). The CDR3 covers 14 residues. The CDR3, as DNA: TGCGCCAGCAGTGAGTCGGCAGGCCCAGATACGCAGTATTTT. Protein: CASSESAGPDTQYF.

The chain couples TRBV5-6 to TRBJ2-2; 10 bases match TRBD1. Germline CDR1 is SGHDT and CDR2 is YYEEEE. CDR3 size: 18 residues. V dropped 2 bases and J dropped 4; count of bases not matched to a gene: 11. This CDR3 reads CASSFHLSGTGVTGELFF. CDR3 coding DNA: TGTGCCAGCAGCTTTCATCTTTCCGGGACAGGGGTCACCGGGGAGCTGTTTTTT.

As for this clone: The junction and the germline gene differ at one end; a read error may be behind it. J is TRBJ1-2 and V is TRBV19, with 10 bases fitting TRBD1. CDR1 is LNHDA, CDR2 SQIVND, per germline (reference sequence). The CDR3 runs to 14 residues. The CDR3 region has the DNA TGTGCCAGTAGTACCATCCAATCGACAGGGGGCTCCACCTTC. It yields the protein CASSTIQSTGGSTF. Based on the CDR3 plus reference TRBV19 and TRBJ1-2, the full variable domain is DGGITQSPKYLFRKEGQNVTLSCEQNLNHDAMYWYRQDPGQGLRLIYYSQIVNDFQKGDIAEGYSVSREKKESFPLTVTSAQKNPTAFYLCASSTIQSTGGSTFGSGTRLTVV.

V and J are TRBV25-1 and TRBJ2-1; D not certain. CDR1 is MGHDK and CDR2 is SYGVNS in the germline V gene. The length of the CDR3 is 13 residues. V was shortened by 3 bases and J by 7 bases, with 10 bases between the two germline ends. DNA for the CDR3: TGTGCCAGCAGTGATGCACGGTTAAATGAGCAGTTCTTC. It encodes CASSDARLNEQFF.

The chain links TRBV5-1 to TRBJ2-7; D call uncertain. This CDR3 has 13 residues. Trimming removed 0 bases at V and 2 bases at J, with 6 bases between. The germline V gene encodes CDR1 SGHRS and CDR2 YFSETQ. CDR3: CASSLGGTYEQYF. The CDR3 bases are TGCGCCAGCAGCTTGGGAGGTACCTACGAGCAGTACTTC.

This clone was detected only a few times. This chain uses TRBV7-8 with TRBJ2-1, with 12 nucleotides matching TRBD2. Trimming removed 5 bases from V and 0 bases from J; junction bases left unmatched: 8. Germline values: CDR1 SGHVS, CDR2 FQNEAQ. This CDR3 has 18 amino acids. The CDR3 nucleotides are TGTGCCAGCAGCCCCCTAGCGGGAGGGGGTAGCTCCTACAATGAGCAGTTCTTC. Translating gives CASSPLAGGGSSYNEQFF.

This clone was counted a single time. The J gene is TRBJ2-3, the V gene TRBV5-1, with 9 positions matching TRBD1. Trimming cost V 4 bases and J 5 bases; bases outside gene matches: 5. This CDR3 has 14 residues. The germline gives CDR1 SGHRS, CDR2 YFSETQ. The CDR3 DNA reads as TGCGCCAGCAGCACAGGACAGGGGAGAGATACGCAGTATTTT. Protein sequence: CASSTGQGRDTQYF.

This clone was observed a handful of times. The chain joins TRBV29-1 to TRBJ1-5; 9 bases match TRBD1. The germline V gene has CDR1 SQVTM and CDR2 ANQGSEA. CDR3 length equals 13 residues. Unmatched junction bases numbered 2, after V lost 4 bases and J lost 4 bases. The CDR3 region is CSVGQGDNQPQHF. The CDR3 bases are TGCAGCGTTGGACAGGGGGATAATCAGCCCCAGCATTTT. The complete variable domain, with remaining parts taken from reference TRBV29-1 and TRBJ1-5, reads SAVISQKPSRDICQRGTSLTIQCQVDSQVTMMFWYRQQPGQSLTLIATANQGSEATYESGFVIDKFPISRPNLTFSTLTVSNMSPEDSSIYLCSVGQGDNQPQHFGDGTRLSIL.

The chain employs TRBV29-1 and TRBJ1-1; the D is unclear. Per the germline V gene, CDR1 is SQVTM and CDR2 is ANQGSEA. The CDR3 loop spans 11 amino acids. V was shortened by 4 bases and J by 1 base, with 4 bases between the two germline ends. The CDR3 coding sequence is TGCAGCGTTGGACAGAACACTGAAGCTTTCTTT. As protein: CSVGQNTEAFF. Supplemented by reference TRBV29-1 and TRBJ1-1, the full variable domain reads SAVISQKPSRDICQRGTSLTIQCQVDSQVTMMFWYRQQPGQSLTLIATANQGSEATYESGFVIDKFPISRPNLTFSTLTVSNMSPEDSSIYLCSVGQNTEAFFGQGTRLTVV.

The genes are TRBV11-3 and TRBJ1-4; TRBD1 is a possible D gene (5 bases). Germline CDR1 and CDR2: SGHNT and YENEEA. The V end was cut by 10 bases, the J end by 3 bases, with 18 bases between. The CDR3 contains 15 residues. The CDR3 DNA follows: TGTGCCACAAGCGGGAGGGGCGGCTCTAATGAAAAACTGTTTTTT. Protein sequence: CATSGRGGSNEKLFF.

V is TRBV6-4 and J is TRBJ1-1; the match to TRBD1 covers 9 bases. CDR3 length equals 13 residues. The germline gives CDR1 MRHNA, CDR2 SNTAGT. The V gene end was trimmed by 5 bases and the J gene end by 7 bases; junction bases not matched to a gene: 5. CDR3 in DNA: TGTGCCAGCAGTCGGACAGGGGAGTTTGAAGCTTTCTTT. It yields the protein CASSRTGEFEAFF.

This sequence joins TRBV19 and TRBJ1-5; D is possibly TRBD1 (5 bases). CDR1 and CDR2 from the germline V gene are LNHDA and SQIVND (reference sequence). The V and J ends lost 6 bases and 1 base respectively, with 7 bases between them. This CDR3 comprises 13 residues. For the CDR3, the DNA is TGTGCCAGTAGAGGACACAGCAATCAGCCCCAGCATTTT. It translates to CASRGHSNQPQHF.

The table lists this clone with a count of one. V usage is TRBV30 and J usage is TRBJ1-1; TRBD1 aligns across 9 bases. The CDR3 runs to 13 residues. V lost 2 bases, J lost 10 bases, and 8 bases stayed unmatched. CDR1 and CDR2 from the germline V gene are GTSNPN and SVGIG (reference sequence). The CDR3 loop is CAWSTRTGDLAFF. CDR3 in DNA: TGTGCCTGGAGTACACGGACAGGGGACCTAGCTTTCTTT. Together with reference TRBV30 and TRBJ1-1, the CDR3 gives the full variable domain: SQTIHQWPATLVQPVGSPLSLECTVEGTSNPNLYWYRQAAGRGLQLLFYSVGIGQISSEVPQNLSASRPQDRQFILSSKKLLLSDSGFYLCAWSTRTGDLAFFGQGTRLTVV.

The V and J genes are TRBV30 and TRBJ1-2; the match to TRBD1 covers 8 bases. The CDR3 spans 14 residues. Per the germline V gene, CDR1 is GTSNPN and CDR2 is SVGIG (reference sequence). The J segment lost 8 bases and the V segment lost 2 bases, leaving 10 bases of the junction unmatched. CDR3 sequence reads: CAWSPISGGEGYTF. The CDR3 DNA reads as TGTGCCTGGAGTCCCATCTCAGGGGGCGAAGGCTACACCTTC.

This clone was picked up one time. This rearrangement joins TRBV5-1 to TRBJ1-1; 9 bases match TRBD1. The length of the CDR3 is 15 residues. CDR1 SGHRS and CDR2 YFSETQ come from the germline V gene. J was trimmed by 3 bases and V by 4 bases; bases with no gene match: 7. The CDR3 region is CASSRRQGDDTEAFF. DNA of the CDR3: TGCGCCAGCAGCAGGAGACAGGGGGACGACACTGAAGCTTTCTTT.

This clone has only a few counts. V and J are TRBV7-2 and TRBJ2-2; TRBD2 matches 8 bases. The CDR3 contains 18 residues. Germline V CDR1 and CDR2: SGHTA, FQGNSA. J lost 2 bases, V lost 2 bases, and 10 bases had no gene match. Here the CDR3 reads CASSLRSSGALNTGELFF. CDR3 in DNA: TGTGCCAGCAGCTTACGGAGTAGCGGGGCTTTAAACACCGGGGAGCTGTTTTTT.

The chain couples TRBV6-5 to TRBJ1-1, with D unresolved. V was clipped by 7 bases and J by 1 base, with 10 bases between them. The length of the CDR3 is 13 residues. Germline V gene lookup returns CDR1 MNHEY and CDR2 SVGAGI. CDR3 sequence (DNA): TGTGCCAGCATATCCAGCGCGAACACTGAAGCTTTCTTT. It specifies CASISSANTEAFF.

This sequence joins TRBV7-2 and TRBJ2-1; TRBD2 aligns across 9 bases. V gave up 1 base and J gave up 9 bases; unmatched junction bases: 13. This CDR3 comprises 17 residues. From germline, CDR1 is SGHTA and CDR2 FQGNSA. CDR3 nucleotides: TGTGCCAGCAGCTTAGTATTAGCGGGAGACCTGGGTGGTGAGCAGTTCTTC. Amino acids: CASSLVLAGDLGGEQFF.

The chain joins TRBV4-1 to TRBJ1-3; tentatively, D is TRBD1 (6 bases). Germline V gene lookup returns CDR1 MGHRA and CDR2 YSYEKL. V was pared by 2 bases and J by 2 bases, with 13 bases between. The CDR3 has 16 amino acids. Written as DNA, the CDR3 is TGCGCCAGCAGCCAACCCACGCAGGGGCCTGGAAACACCATATATTTT. Translation: CASSQPTQGPGNTIYF.

The chain joins TRBV5-1 to TRBJ2-3; D gene ambiguous. This CDR3 is built from 16 residues. V lost 0 bases and J 2 bases, leaving 13 bases between the germline ends. The germline V gene has CDR1 SGHRS and CDR2 YFSETQ. The CDR3 reads CASSLVSPTSTDTQYF. The CDR3 region has the DNA TGCGCCAGCAGCTTGGTTAGTCCGACTTCCACAGATACGCAGTATTTT.

The V call is TRBV18, the J call TRBJ2-7; D unresolved. Trimming cost V 1 base and J 3 bases, with 16 bases left between them. From germline, CDR1 is KGHSH and CDR2 LQKENI. The CDR3 totals 16 residues. CDR3 loop: CASSPRLRSTHYEQYF. In DNA form, the CDR3 reads TGTGCCAGCTCACCACGATTACGGTCTACCCACTACGAGCAGTACTTC.

This chain joins TRBV6-1 and TRBJ2-1, with 11 bases identical to TRBD2. Germline lookup yields CDR1 MNHNS and CDR2 SASEGT. The CDR3 sequence is 15 residues long. Trimming at V came to 6 bases and at J to 3 bases, leaving 4 bases not matched to a gene. The CDR3 DNA is TGTGCCAGCAGCGAAACTAGCGGGGGCTACAATGAGCAGTTCTTC. As protein: CASSETSGGYNEQFF.

The rearrangement uses TRBV15 and TRBJ1-4; 10 bases agree with TRBD1. V dropped 6 bases and J dropped 1; count of bases not matched to a gene: 5. The length of the CDR3 is 16 residues. Germline V gene sequence: CDR1 LNHNV, CDR2 YYDKDF (reference sequence). As DNA, the CDR3 is TGTGCCACCAGAAGGACAGGGGGGATAACTAATGAAAAACTGTTTTTT. This sequence encodes CATRRTGGITNEKLFF. The variable domain in full, with the rest retrieved from reference TRBV15 and TRBJ1-4, is DAMVIQNPRYQVTQFGKPVTLSCSQTLNHNVMYWYQQKSSQAPKLLFHYYDKDFNNEADTPDNFQSRRPNTSFCFLDIRSPGLGDTAMYLCATRRTGGITNEKLFFGSGTQLSVL.

The chain uses TRBV5-1 and TRBJ2-5; D is uncertain. Trimming removed 3 bases at V and 1 base at J, with 10 bases between. The length of the CDR3 is 14 residues. The germline CDR1 and CDR2 sequences are SGHRS and YFSETQ. CDR3 sequence reads: CASSSRLGQETQYF. The CDR3 DNA follows: TGCGCCAGCAGCTCGAGACTTGGCCAAGAGACCCAGTACTTC.

Only a few counts were recorded for this clone. The chain links TRBV29-1 to TRBJ1-4, with TRBD1 identical over 7 bases. The germline V gene encodes CDR1 SQVTM and CDR2 ANQGSEA. This CDR3 spans 12 amino acids. Trimming took 6 bases from V and 4 from J; bases not matched to a gene: 2. In nucleotides, the CDR3 is TGCAGCGTCCGGGACAGTAATGAAAAACTGTTTTTT. Translation: CSVRDSNEKLFF.

The chain joins TRBV5-1 to TRBJ2-1; D uncertain. This CDR3 has 15 amino acids. The germline CDR1 and CDR2 sequences are SGHRS and YFSETQ. Trimming pared 0 bases from V and 1 base from J, leaving 8 bases between. The CDR3 here is CASSLVTGSYNEQFF. The CDR3 region has the DNA TGCGCCAGCAGCTTGGTTACGGGTTCCTACAATGAGCAGTTCTTC.

This chain joins TRBV27 and TRBJ2-3; 7 bases align to TRBD2. The germline CDR1 and CDR2 sequences are MNHEY and SMNVEV (reference sequence). The CDR3 covers 18 residues. The trim removed 2 bases at V and 1 base at J, leaving 12 bases unmatched. Here the CDR3 DNA reads TGTGCCAGCAGTTTAGTGGGCGGGAGCTTCCGGGGCACAGATACGCAGTATTTT. It specifies CASSLVGGSFRGTDTQYF.